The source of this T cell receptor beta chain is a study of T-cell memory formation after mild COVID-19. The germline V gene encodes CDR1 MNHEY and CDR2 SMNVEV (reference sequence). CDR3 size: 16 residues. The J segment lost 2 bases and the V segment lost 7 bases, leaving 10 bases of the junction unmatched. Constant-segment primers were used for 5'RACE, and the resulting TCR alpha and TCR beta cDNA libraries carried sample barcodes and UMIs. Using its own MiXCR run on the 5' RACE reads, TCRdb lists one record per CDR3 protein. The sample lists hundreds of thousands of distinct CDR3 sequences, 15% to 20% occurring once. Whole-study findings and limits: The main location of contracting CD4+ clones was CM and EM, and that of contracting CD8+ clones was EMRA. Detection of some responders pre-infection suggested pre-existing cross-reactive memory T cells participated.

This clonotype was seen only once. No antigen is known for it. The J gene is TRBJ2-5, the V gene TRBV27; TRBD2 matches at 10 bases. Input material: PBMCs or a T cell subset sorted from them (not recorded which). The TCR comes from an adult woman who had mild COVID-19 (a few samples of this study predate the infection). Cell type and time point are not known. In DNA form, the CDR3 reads TGTGCCAGCATCCTCCGGGGACTAGCGATTCAAGAGACCCAGTACTTC. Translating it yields CASILRGLAIQETQYF.